A selection of T cell receptor beta chains follows, all from one sample in a study of T-cell memory formation after mild COVID-19. TCRdb redid the calling of the 5' RACE reads with MiXCR, one entry per CDR3 protein. Here the sample spans roughly 450,000 distinct CDR3 sequences, about 18% being singletons. The sequenced sample consisted of PBMCs or a T cell subset sorted from them (not recorded which). The receptor set was obtained from an adult woman who had mild COVID-19 (a few samples of this study predate the infection). Cell type and time point are not known. CDR3s include the opening cysteine and the closing phenylalanine or tryptophan. Fields, in order: J gene, V gene, D gene, clone size, CDR3 DNA, CDR3 protein. The D gene is left open where the match is weak. Clone size is not always given. Where it is, it says once, few, many or a class for expanded clones.

TRBJ2-2 TRBV29-1 TRBD1 many TGCAGCGTTGAGAAAGGACAGGGGAAAGCCGGGGAGCTGTTTTTT CSVEKGQGKAGELFF
TRBJ1-6 TRBV6-5 - few TGTGCCAGCAGTTACTCGAATGTTGGTGGATCACCCCTCCACTTT CASSYSNVGGSPLHF
TRBJ2-2 TRBV11-2 - few TGTGCCAGCAGCTCCCCCCGTACAGGGAGGAACACCGGGGAGCTGTTTTTT CASSSPRTGRNTGELFF
TRBJ1-2 TRBV5-1 TRBD1 - TGCGCCAGCAGCAAAGGACAGGGGATCTATGGCTACACCTTC CASSKGQGIYGYTF
TRBJ2-7 TRBV4-3 - - TGCGCCAGCAGCCAAGATCGGAGACCTACCTACGAGCAGTACTTC CASSQDRRPTYEQYF
TRBJ1-5 TRBV24-1 - - TGTGCCACCAGTGATCTTGGACCGGAGCGCAATCAGCCCCAGCATTTT CATSDLGPERNQPQHF
TRBJ1-2 TRBV2 - - TGTGCCAGCAGTGTGACCTCCTATGGCTACACCTTC CASSVTSYGYTF
TRBJ1-2 TRBV24-1 TRBD1 - TGTGCCACCAGTGATTACGGGGACAGTCTATCAGGCTACACCTTC CATSDYGDSLSGYTF
TRBJ2-7 TRBV20-1 TRBD2 - TGCAGTGCTGGAGCCTTGACTAGCGTCTACGAGCAGTACTTC CSAGALTSVYEQYF
TRBJ1-2 TRBV24-1 TRBD1 - TGTGCCACCAGCGGGACAGGGGGGGGCTACACCTTC CATSGTGGGYTF
TRBJ2-7 TRBV7-2 TRBD2 few TGTGCCAGCAGCTTAGACACTAGCGGGTACGAGCAGTACTTC CASSLDTSGYEQYF
TRBJ2-7 TRBV7-7 - many TGTGCTAGCGGCCTCCGTGCTTTCGCAGCCTACGAGCAGTACTTC CASGLRAFAAYEQYF
TRBJ2-7 TRBV24-1 - - TGTGCCACCAGTGATTTTAGGACCAGGGAGACTCTCGAGCAGTACTTC CATSDFRTRETLEQYF
TRBJ1-6 TRBV6-6 TRBD1 - TGTGCCAGCAGTGACAGGGGTCGCTCCTATAATTCACCCCTCCACTTT CASSDRGRSYNSPLHF
TRBJ1-1 TRBV12-3/TRBV12-4 - many TGTGCCAGCAGTTCCAAACAGGGTGGGTTGGATGAAGCTTTCTTT CASSSKQGGLDEAFF
TRBJ1-5 TRBV3-1 - few TGTGCCAGCAGCCAAGACGCAGTAGCTCAGCCCCAGCATTTT CASSQDAVAQPQHF
TRBJ2-1 TRBV7-9 - - TGTGCCGGCAACGGACGACGGATACTACACAATGAGCAGTTCTTC CAGNGRRILHNEQFF
TRBJ2-1 TRBV15 - many TGTGCCACCAGCAGAAACGATGAGCAGTTCTTC CATSRNDEQFF
TRBJ1-2 TRBV20-1 - - TGCAGTGCTAGAAGCCCTGGCTACACCTTC CSARSPGYTF
TRBJ1-2 TRBV5-1 - - TGCGCCAGCAGCTCTGGGCCGGGCAACTATGGCTACACCTTC CASSSGPGNYGYTF
TRBJ2-4 TRBV5-1 TRBD2 - TGCGCCAGCAGCTTGGGTAGCGGGGCCAAAAACATTCAGTACTTC CASSLGSGAKNIQYF
TRBJ2-7 TRBV12-3/TRBV12-4 TRBD1 few TGTGCCAGCAGTCCCTGGGACAGGGTATCCTACGAGCAGTACTTC CASSPWDRVSYEQYF
TRBJ1-1 TRBV19 TRBD1 - TGTGCCAGTAGGTTAAAACAGGGGATTGAGGAAGCTTTCTTT CASRLKQGIEEAFF
TRBJ1-1 TRBV6-2/TRBV6-3 - - TGTGCCAGCAGTTACGCCCTGAACACTGAAGCTTTCTTT CASSYALNTEAFF
TRBJ2-2 TRBV4-1 - few TGCGCCAGCAGCCAAGATCGAACCGAGAGAACCGGGGAGCTGTTTTTT CASSQDRTERTGELFF
TRBJ1-2 TRBV30 - - TGTGCCTGGGGGACCCATGGCTACACCTTC CAWGTHGYTF
TRBJ2-2 TRBV7-9 - few TGTGCCAGCAGCCGCGGACACCCGAACACCGGGGAGCTGTTTTTT CASSRGHPNTGELFF
TRBJ2-1 TRBV7-9 - - TGTGCCAGCAGCTTAGGAGGCAGCGGTGAGCAGTTCTTC CASSLGGSGEQFF
TRBJ2-2 TRBV20-1 - few TGCAGTGCCAAACAGGGACCCCGGCAATCCGGGGAGCTGTTTTTT CSAKQGPRQSGELFF
TRBJ2-7 TRBV7-6 TRBD2 many TGTGCCAGCAGCTTAGTAACTAGCGGGGGCCTACGAGGGCAGTACTTC CASSLVTSGGLRGQYF
TRBJ2-1 TRBV18 TRBD1 - TGTGCCAGCTCGCCTATTGGACAGGGGGCTTATGAGCAGTTCTTC CASSPIGQGAYEQFF
TRBJ2-3 TRBV7-3 - - TGTGCCAGCAGCCCCCAAAGCACCGGCACAGATACGCAGTATTTT CASSPQSTGTDTQYF
TRBJ2-7 TRBV20-1 TRBD1 - TGCAGTGCACGGCCGGAGACAGGGCCCTACGAGCAGTACTTC CSARPETGPYEQYF
TRBJ1-1 TRBV18 TRBD1 - TGTGCCAGCTCCACCGGACAGGGCTGGGCTTTCTTT CASSTGQGWAFF
TRBJ1-4 TRBV7-6 - few TGTGCCAGCAGCTTACTCGGGACCCAAGGAGAAAAACTGTTTTTT CASSLLGTQGEKLFF
TRBJ1-1 TRBV20-1 - few TGCAGTGCTCCAGAGAACACTGAAGCTTTCTTT CSAPENTEAFF
TRBJ1-2 TRBV12-3/TRBV12-4 - - TGTGCCAGCACCTCCCATCCCTCTCCTAGCAGCTGGGTCTATGGCTACACCTTC CASTSHPSPSSWVYGYTF
TRBJ1-5 TRBV10-3 - - TGTGCCATCAGGGAAGGGGTGGACCAGCCCCAGCATTTT CAIREGVDQPQHF
TRBJ2-3 TRBV12-3/TRBV12-4 - few TGTGCCAGCAGCCCGGCGGCGGGGACAGATACGCAGTATTTT CASSPAAGTDTQYF
TRBJ1-6 TRBV7-9 TRBD1 - TGTGCCAGCAGCATTCGCAGTCAGGACAGGGTGGATTCACCCCTCCACTTT CASSIRSQDRVDSPLHF